The 3 T cell receptor beta chains in this list originate from one sample, sequenced in a study of technical replicates of blood from a few donors. Libraries were prepared by immunoSEQ multiplex PCR; TCRdb keeps only in-frame clonotypes and omits some of them. The sample shows about 88,000 clones, around 94% of them seen only once. The material sequenced was T cells isolated from PBMCs. These TCRs come from a human donor in good health.

The rearrangement uses TRBV19 and TRBJ2-3, with D maybe TRBD2 (5 bases). The CDR3 totals 13 residues. The V gene lost 3 bases and the J gene lost 6 bases, with 10 bases spanning the gap. Germline-derived CDR1 and CDR2 are LNHDA and SQIVND (reference sequence). CDR3 region: CASSIGVADTQYF. DNA of the CDR3: TGTGCCAGTAGTATTGGGGTAGCGGATACGCAGTATTTT.

This sequence joins TRBV25-1 and TRBJ2-3, with 15 bases aligning to TRBD2. The CDR3 is made up of 17 amino acids. The germline V gene has CDR1 MGHDK and CDR2 SYGVNS. Unmatched junction bases numbered 4, after V lost 4 bases and J lost 2 bases. CDR3 coding DNA: TGTGCCAGCAGTGGCGGACTAGCGGGGGGGCTCACAGATACGCAGTATTTT. Amino acid sequence: CASSGGLAGGLTDTQYF.

This clone showed up just once. The V and J genes are TRBV28 and TRBJ2-1, with 12 bases identical to TRBD2. The V segment lost 2 bases and the J segment 7 bases; nucleotides outside the gene matches: 9. The length of the CDR3 is 17 residues. CDR1 is MDHEN, CDR2 SYDVKM, per germline. The CDR3 loop reads CASSLQRLAGEKNEQFF. CDR3 nucleotide sequence: TGTGCCAGCAGTTTACAAAGACTAGCGGGAGAGAAGAATGAGCAGTTCTTC.